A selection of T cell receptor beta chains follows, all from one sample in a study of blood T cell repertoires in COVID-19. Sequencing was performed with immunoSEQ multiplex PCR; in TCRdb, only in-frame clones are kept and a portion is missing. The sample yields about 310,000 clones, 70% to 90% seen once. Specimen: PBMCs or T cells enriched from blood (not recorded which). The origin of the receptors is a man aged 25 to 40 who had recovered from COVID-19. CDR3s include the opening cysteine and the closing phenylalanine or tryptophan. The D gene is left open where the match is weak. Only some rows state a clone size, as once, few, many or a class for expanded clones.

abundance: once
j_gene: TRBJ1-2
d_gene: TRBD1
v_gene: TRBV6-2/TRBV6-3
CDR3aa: CASSWGQYGYTF
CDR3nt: TGTGCCAGCAGTTGGGGACAGTATGGCTACACCTTC

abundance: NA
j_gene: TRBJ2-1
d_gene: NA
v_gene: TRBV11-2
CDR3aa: CASSLSGGRHEQFF
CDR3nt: TGTGCCAGCAGCTTATCGGGGGGCCGGCATGAGCAGTTCTTC

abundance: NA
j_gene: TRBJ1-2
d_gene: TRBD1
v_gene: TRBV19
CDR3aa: CASSIARGNGYTF
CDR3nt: TGTGCCAGTAGTATAGCCAGGGGGAATGGCTACACCTTC

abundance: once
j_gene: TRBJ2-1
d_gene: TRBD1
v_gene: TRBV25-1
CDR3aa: CASSDPGQTYNEQFF
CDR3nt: TGTGCCAGCAGTGACCCGGGACAGACTTACAATGAGCAGTTCTTC

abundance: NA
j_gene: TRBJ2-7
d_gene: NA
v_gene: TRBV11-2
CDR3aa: CASSLSSDYEQYF
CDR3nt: TGTGCCAGCAGCTTAAGTTCAGACTACGAGCAGTACTTC

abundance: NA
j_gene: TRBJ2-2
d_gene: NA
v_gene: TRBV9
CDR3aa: CASSVEGVGGELFF
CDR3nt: TGTGCCAGCAGCGTAGAGGGGGTCGGCGGGGAGCTGTTTTTT

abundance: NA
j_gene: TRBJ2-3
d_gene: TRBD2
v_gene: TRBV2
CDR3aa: CASGDYFTDTQYF
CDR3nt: TGTGCCAGCGGGGACTACTTCACAGATACGCAGTATTTT

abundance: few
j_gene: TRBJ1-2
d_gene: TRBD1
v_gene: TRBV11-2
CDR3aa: CASSRGTGHYGYTF
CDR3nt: TGTGCCAGCAGCCGTGGGACAGGTCACTATGGCTACACCTTC

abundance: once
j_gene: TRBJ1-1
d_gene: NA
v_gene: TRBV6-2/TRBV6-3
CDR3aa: CASSQQDMNTEAFF
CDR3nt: TGTGCCAGCAGCCAACAGGATATGAACACTGAAGCTTTCTTT

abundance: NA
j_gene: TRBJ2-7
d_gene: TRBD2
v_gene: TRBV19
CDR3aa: CASSISGEKQYF
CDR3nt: TGTGCCAGTAGTATAAGCGGGGAAAAGCAGTACTTC

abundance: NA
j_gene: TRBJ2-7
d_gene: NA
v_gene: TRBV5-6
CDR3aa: CASSLGQNSYEQYF
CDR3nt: TGTGCCAGCAGCTTGGGGCAGAATTCCTACGAGCAGTACTTC

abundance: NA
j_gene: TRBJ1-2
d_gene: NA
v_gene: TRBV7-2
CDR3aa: CASSPRFGRGRGGYTF
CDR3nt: TGTGCCAGCAGCCCCAGATTCGGGCGGGGGAGAGGTGGCTACACCTTC

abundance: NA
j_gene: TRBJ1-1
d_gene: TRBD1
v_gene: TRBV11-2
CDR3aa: CASSLDLSGGTEAFF
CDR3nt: TGTGCCAGCAGCTTAGATCTTTCAGGGGGCACTGAAGCTTTCTTT

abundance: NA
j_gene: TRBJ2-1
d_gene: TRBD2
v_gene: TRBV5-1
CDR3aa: CASSLERSGGRYEQFF
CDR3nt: TGCGCCAGCAGCTTGGAGCGTAGCGGGGGAAGGTATGAGCAGTTCTTC

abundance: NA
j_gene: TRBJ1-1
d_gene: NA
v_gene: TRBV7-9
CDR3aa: CASSPQTGNTEAFF
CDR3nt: TGTGCCAGCAGCCCCCAAACAGGGAACACTGAAGCTTTCTTT

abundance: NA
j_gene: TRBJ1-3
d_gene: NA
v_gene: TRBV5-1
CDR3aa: CASSPDGTSGNTIYF
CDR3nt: TGCGCCAGCAGCCCCGACGGGACATCTGGAAACACCATATATTTT

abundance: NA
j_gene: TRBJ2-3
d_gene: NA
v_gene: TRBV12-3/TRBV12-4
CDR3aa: CAIGGGSGTQYF
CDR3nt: TGTGCCATCGGGGGAGGCTCGGGTACGCAGTATTTT

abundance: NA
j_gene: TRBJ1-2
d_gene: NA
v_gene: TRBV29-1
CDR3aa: CSVVRQENYGYTF
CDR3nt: TGCAGCGTTGTAAGGCAGGAAAACTATGGCTACACCTTC

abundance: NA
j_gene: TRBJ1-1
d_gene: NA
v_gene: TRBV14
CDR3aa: CASSQVTGGTFF
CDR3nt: TGTGCCAGCAGCCAAGTTACGGGGGGGACTTTCTTT

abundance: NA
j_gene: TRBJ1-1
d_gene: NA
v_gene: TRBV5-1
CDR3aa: CASSLVLRNTEAFF
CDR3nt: TGCGCCAGCAGCTTGGTGCTAAGGAACACTGAAGCTTTCTTT

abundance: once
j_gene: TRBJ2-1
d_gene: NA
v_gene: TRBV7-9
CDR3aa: CASSLAGTLQYNEQFF
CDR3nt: TGTGCCAGCAGCTTGGCCGGGACTCTACAATACAATGAGCAGTTCTTC

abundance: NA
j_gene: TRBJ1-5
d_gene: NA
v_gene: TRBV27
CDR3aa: CASRFLPEDKSNQPQHF
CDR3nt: TGTGCCAGCAGATTCTTACCAGAAGACAAGAGCAATCAGCCCCAGCATTTT

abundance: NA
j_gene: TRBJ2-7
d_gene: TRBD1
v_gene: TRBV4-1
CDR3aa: CASSQEPQGVWGEQYF
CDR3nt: TGCGCCAGCAGCCAAGAGCCCCAGGGGGTATGGGGCGAGCAGTACTTC

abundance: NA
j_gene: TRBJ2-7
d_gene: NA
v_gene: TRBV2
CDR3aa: CASTDYYEQYF
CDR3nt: TGTGCCAGCACAGATTACTACGAGCAGTACTTC

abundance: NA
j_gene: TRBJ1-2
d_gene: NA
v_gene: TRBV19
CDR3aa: CASSIRSNRARNYGYTF
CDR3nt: TGTGCCAGTAGTATCCGTTCCAACAGGGCGCGGAACTATGGCTACACCTTC

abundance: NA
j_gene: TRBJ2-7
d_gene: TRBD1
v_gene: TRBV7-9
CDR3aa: CASSLGTGVFDEQYF
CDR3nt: TGTGCCAGCAGCTTAGGGACAGGGGTATTCGACGAGCAGTACTTC

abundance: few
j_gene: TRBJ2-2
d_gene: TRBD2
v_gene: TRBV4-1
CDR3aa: CASSPSGGAAGELFF
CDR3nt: TGCGCCAGCAGCCCCAGCGGGGGGGCTGCCGGGGAGCTGTTTTTT

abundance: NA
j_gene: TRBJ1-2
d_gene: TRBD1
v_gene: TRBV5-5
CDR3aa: CASSPMGQGRGGYTF
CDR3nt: TGTGCCAGCAGCCCGATGGGACAGGGGCGGGGTGGCTACACCTTC

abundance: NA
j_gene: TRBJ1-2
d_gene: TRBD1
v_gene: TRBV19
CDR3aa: CASRPTGTGSGYTF
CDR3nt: TGTGCCAGTAGACCGACCGGGACAGGGTCCGGCTACACCTTC

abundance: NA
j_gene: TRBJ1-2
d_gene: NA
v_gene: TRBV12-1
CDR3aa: CASSSGTGWDYGYTF
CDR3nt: TGTGCCAGCAGCTCCGGGACAGGGTGGGACTATGGCTACACCTTC

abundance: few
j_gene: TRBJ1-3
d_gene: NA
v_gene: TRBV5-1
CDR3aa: CASSTKGGGNTIYF
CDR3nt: TGCGCCAGCAGCACAAAGGGAGGTGGAAACACCATATATTTT

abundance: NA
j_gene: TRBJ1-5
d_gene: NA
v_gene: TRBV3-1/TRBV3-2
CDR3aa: CASSQDRRLRQLHQPQHF
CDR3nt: TGTGCCAGCAGCCAAGACCGCCGCCTCAGACAGCTTCATCAGCCCCAGCATTTT

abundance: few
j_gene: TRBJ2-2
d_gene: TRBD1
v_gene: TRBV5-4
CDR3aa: CASSTPGTGNTGELFF
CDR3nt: TGTGCCAGCAGCACCCCCGGGACAGGGAACACCGGGGAGCTGTTTTTT

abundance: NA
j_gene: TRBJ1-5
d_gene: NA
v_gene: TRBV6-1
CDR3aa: CASSEASGWSNQPQHF
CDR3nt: TGTGCCAGCAGTGAAGCCTCAGGTTGGAGCAATCAGCCCCAGCATTTT